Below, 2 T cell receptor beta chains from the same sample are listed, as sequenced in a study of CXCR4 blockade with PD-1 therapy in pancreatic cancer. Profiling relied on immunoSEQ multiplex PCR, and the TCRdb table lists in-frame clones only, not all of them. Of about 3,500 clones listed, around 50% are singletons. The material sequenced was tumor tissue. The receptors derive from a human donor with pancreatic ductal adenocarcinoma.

The CDR3 loop reads CASSPGVATDTQYF. CDR3 DNA sequence: TGTGCCAGCTCCCCAGGGGTAGCCACAGATACGCAGTATTTT. This sequence joins TRBV18 and TRBJ2-3; D is possibly TRBD1 (6 bases). Germline-derived CDR1 and CDR2 are KGHSH and LQKENI. There are 14 residues in the CDR3. V lost 6 bases and J 2 bases, leaving 12 bases between the germline ends. Using reference TRBV18 and TRBJ2-3 for the parts outside the CDR3, the full variable domain is NAGVMQNPRHLVRRRGQEARLRCSPMKGHSHVYWYRQLPEEGLKFMVYLQKENIIDESGMPKERFSAEFPKEGPSILRIQQVVRGDSAAYFCASSPGVATDTQYFGPGTRLTVL.

CDR3 amino acids: CASSPLFTGEQFF. The CDR3 DNA follows: TGTGCCAGCTCCCCTCTTTTCACGGGTGAGCAGTTCTTC. The V gene is TRBV18, the J gene TRBJ2-1; no clear D. The germline V and J ends were trimmed by 6 bases and 9 bases, with 15 bases remaining between them. There are 13 residues in the CDR3. Germline V gives CDR1 KGHSH, CDR2 LQKENI.